This T cell receptor beta chain was identified during a study of post-analysis software for immune sequencing data. Findings and caveats of the study: Samples prepared in the same batch strongly co-clustered by F measure. Patients carried 5 or 6 TRBV segments more frequently than controls did, and TRBV5-6, TRBV5-1 and TRBV20-1 were among them.

Unique molecular identifiers were carried by the TCR beta cDNA libraries. The source material, about 0.9 to 10 million T cells, gave rise to 500,000 or so cDNA molecules. Each CDR3 protein gets one entry after TCRdb re-called the PCR reads with MiXCR. The table records about 800,000 distinct CDR3 sequences, 25% to 30% of them present only once. The trim removed 7 bases at V and 1 base at J, leaving 9 bases unmatched. From germline, CDR1 is SQVTM and CDR2 ANQGSEA. CDR3 length: 15 amino acids. To note about this clonotype: Antigen specificity is unknown.

The chain couples TRBV29-1 to TRBJ2-5; TRBD1 agrees at 10 bases. Sequencing was done on a sample of blood. This TCR derives from a girl aged 5-17 years with multiple sclerosis. The DNA of the CDR3 is TGCAGCGCCTCCGGGACAGGGGTCCCCCAAGAGACCCAGTACTTC. It translates to CSASGTGVPQETQYF.